Presented here are 15 T cell receptor beta chains from one specimen sequenced in a study of human T cells and chemical hapten exposure. Unfractionated whole blood was the source of the extracted total RNA. For the library, individual cDNA molecules each received unique molecular identifiers. TCRdb used MiXCR to reprocess the reads, holding one entry per CDR3 protein. This sample has fewer than 150,000 distinct CDR3 sequences, with 8% to 9.5% found just once. The specimen sequenced was whole blood. These receptors originate from a human donor in good health. Some clones in this sample may be carry-over from other donors' samples.

This clonotype was counted a few times. This sequence joins TRBV6-6 and TRBJ2-3, with D unclear. The CDR3 is made up of 11 amino acids. With 8 bases removed from V and 4 bases from J, the gap between germline ends came to 7 bases. Germline V CDR1 and CDR2: MNHNY, SVGAGI (reference sequence). For the CDR3, the DNA is TGTGCCAGCTCTACCCCAGATACGCAGTATTTT. Protein product: CASSTPDTQYF.

This clonotype was observed a handful of times. Written as DNA, the CDR3 is TGTGCCAGCAGCTCGACCGGACAGGGTAGCAATCAGCCCCAGCATTTT. Translation: CASSSTGQGSNQPQHF. This sequence joins TRBV5-6 and TRBJ1-5; TRBD1 matches at 8 bases. The CDR3 length is 16 residues. Germline V gives CDR1 SGHDT, CDR2 YYEEEE. The J segment lost 0 bases and the V segment lost 3 bases, leaving 5 bases of the junction unmatched.

This clonotype occurred a few times. J is TRBJ2-4 and V is TRBV20-1; 7 bases map to TRBD2. This CDR3 region has 15 residues. The V gene end was trimmed by 0 bases and the J gene end by 12 bases; junction bases not matched to a gene: 14. Germline V gene sequence: CDR1 DFQATT, CDR2 SNEGSKA (reference sequence). The CDR3 DNA reads as TGCAGTGCTAGAGATCGGGGAAGCGGGGCTTCGGCTCAGTACTTC. Its protein product is CSARDRGSGASAQYF.

The J gene is TRBJ2-5, the V gene TRBV20-1, with no clear D. There are 13 residues in the CDR3. V was shortened by 0 bases and J by 3 bases, with 8 bases between the two germline ends. In germline, CDR1 is DFQATT, CDR2 SNEGSKA (reference sequence). CDR3 DNA sequence: TGCAGTGCTAGAGATCTGGGGAAAGAGACCCAGTACTTC. Translated: CSARDLGKETQYF.

In its sample, this clonotype was seen a few times. The V and J genes are TRBV29-1 and TRBJ2-1, with D perhaps given as TRBD1 or TRBD2 (7 bases each). The germline CDR1 and CDR2 sequences are SQVTM and ANQGSEA. The V end lost 4 bases, the J end lost 16 bases, and 23 bases lay between the germline ends. This CDR3 comprises 13 residues. CDR3 protein: CSVGGGGTAALFF. DNA of the CDR3: TGCAGCGTTGGAGGGGGGGGGACAGCTGCTTTATTCTTC.

The gene calls are TRBV28 and TRBJ2-1; D possibly corresponds to TRBD2 (6 bases). Germline CDR1 is MDHEN and CDR2 is SYDVKM. V lost 5 bases to trimming and J lost 6 bases, with 11 bases between them. The CDR3 spans 13 residues. The CDR3 loop is CASSITSLNEQFF. In DNA, the CDR3 is TGTGCCAGCAGTATAACTAGCCTCAATGAGCAGTTCTTC.

This clonotype was detected only a few times. The gene calls are TRBV7-2 and TRBJ2-7; TRBD1 aligns across 7 bases. V shed 1 base, J shed 3 bases, and the junction held 6 bases outside the gene matches. Germline CDR1 reads SGHTA; CDR2 reads FQGNSA. The CDR3 loop spans 15 amino acids. CDR3 coding DNA: TGTGCCAGCAGCTTAGTCCCAGGGGGATTCTACGAGCAGTACTTC. It yields the protein CASSLVPGGFYEQYF.

This clonotype came up many times. The chain couples TRBV9 to TRBJ2-1, with D perhaps TRBD2 (6 bases). The CDR3 extends over 16 amino acids. The V end was cut by 0 bases, the J end by 2 bases, with 12 bases between. Germline loops: CDR1 SGDLS, CDR2 YYNGEE. CDR3 in amino acids: CASSVESGEPYNEQFF. In DNA, the CDR3 is TGTGCCAGCAGCGTAGAGTCGGGGGAGCCCTACAATGAGCAGTTCTTC.

This clonotype was recorded a few times. The chain couples TRBV7-9 to TRBJ2-7; possibly TRBD2 for D (6 bases). This CDR3 has 15 residues. V lost 7 bases and J lost 2, with 18 bases in between. Germline CDR1 SEHNR, CDR2 FQNEAQ (reference sequence). This CDR3 reads CASTGGELPTYEQYF. The DNA for the CDR3 is TGTGCCAGCACCGGAGGGGAACTTCCAACCTACGAGCAGTACTTC.

This clonotype came up many times. The chain links TRBV7-9 to TRBJ2-7; D not resolved. V shed 5 bases and J shed 4 bases, with 9 bases lying between them. Germline CDR1 reads SEHNR; CDR2 reads FQNEAQ (reference sequence). The CDR3 has 12 residues. DNA of the CDR3: TGTGCCAGCAGCCCCGCTGGGTACGAGCAGTACTTC. Protein sequence: CASSPAGYEQYF.

This clonotype came up many times. The chain has TRBV6-1 and TRBJ1-5, with 8 bases that match TRBD1. The CDR3 has 16 amino acids. V trimming: 6 bases; J trimming: 7 bases; junction bases outside the gene matches: 14. Germline lookup yields CDR1 MNHNS and CDR2 SASEGT. The CDR3 sequence: CASRGTGTGFFQPQHF. As DNA, the CDR3 is TGTGCCAGCAGGGGGACCGGGACAGGTTTCTTCCAGCCCCAGCATTTT.

This clonotype was seen a handful of times. V is TRBV7-9 and J is TRBJ2-5; D may be TRBD2 (5 bases). The V and J ends lost 5 bases and 2 bases respectively, with 18 bases between them. The germline CDR1 and CDR2 sequences are SEHNR and FQNEAQ (reference sequence). CDR3 length equals 16 residues. This CDR3 is CASSPREGLEQETQYF. CDR3 DNA: TGTGCCAGCAGCCCCCGGGAAGGTCTAGAGCAAGAGACCCAGTACTTC.

The gene calls are TRBV14 and TRBJ2-1; D may be TRBD2 (5 bases). The CDR3 extends over 14 amino acids. V shed 4 bases and J shed 3 bases, with 10 bases lying between them. CDR1 SGHDN and CDR2 FVKESK come from the germline V gene. The CDR3 sequence is CASSLADYYNEQFF. DNA of the CDR3: TGTGCCAGCAGCCTTGCTGACTACTACAATGAGCAGTTCTTC.

This clonotype has ten or more counts. The rearrangement links TRBV7-9 to TRBJ1-2, with D possibly matching TRBD1 (5 bases). Germline CDR1 and CDR2: SEHNR and FQNEAQ (reference sequence). V lost 1 base and J lost 6, with 15 bases in between. The CDR3 extends over 15 amino acids. This CDR3 is CASSLDGRAQDGYTF. Here the CDR3 DNA reads TGTGCCAGCAGCTTAGACGGCAGGGCTCAGGATGGCTACACCTTC.

This clonotype came up many times. The chain carries TRBV2 and TRBJ1-5; no reliable D call. The CDR3 has 14 amino acids. V was shortened by 1 base and J by 4 bases, with 8 bases between the two germline ends. Per germline, CDR1 SNHLY and CDR2 FYNNEI. The DNA for the CDR3 is TGTGCCAGCAGTGAAGGGGCGCTAAATCAGCCCCAGCATTTT. Translated: CASSEGALNQPQHF.